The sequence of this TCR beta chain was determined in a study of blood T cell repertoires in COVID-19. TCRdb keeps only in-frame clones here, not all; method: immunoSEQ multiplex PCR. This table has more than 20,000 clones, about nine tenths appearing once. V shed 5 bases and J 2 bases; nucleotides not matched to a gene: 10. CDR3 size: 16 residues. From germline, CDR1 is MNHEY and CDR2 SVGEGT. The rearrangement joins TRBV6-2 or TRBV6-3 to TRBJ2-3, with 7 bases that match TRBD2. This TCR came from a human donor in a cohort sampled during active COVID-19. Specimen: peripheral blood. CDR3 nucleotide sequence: TGTGCCAGCAGTCCCCTCGGGACTATAAACACAGATACGCAGTATTTT. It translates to CASSPLGTINTDTQYF.